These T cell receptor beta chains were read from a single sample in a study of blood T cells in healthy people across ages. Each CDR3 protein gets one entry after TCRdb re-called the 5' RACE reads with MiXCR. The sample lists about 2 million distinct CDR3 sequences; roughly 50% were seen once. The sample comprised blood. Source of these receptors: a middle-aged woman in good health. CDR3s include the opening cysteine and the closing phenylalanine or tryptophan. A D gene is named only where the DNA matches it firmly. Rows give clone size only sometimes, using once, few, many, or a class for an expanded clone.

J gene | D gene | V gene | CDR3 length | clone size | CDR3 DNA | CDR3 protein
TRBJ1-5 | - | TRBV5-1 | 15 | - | TGCGCCAGCAGCTTGGAAGGAGCCCTCAATCAGCCCCAGCATTTT | CASSLEGALNQPQHF
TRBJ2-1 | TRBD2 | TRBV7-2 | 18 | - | TGTGCCAGCAGCCCGGGACTAGCGGGGGCCCACCTGCGAGATGAGCAGTTCTTC | CASSPGLAGAHLRDEQFF
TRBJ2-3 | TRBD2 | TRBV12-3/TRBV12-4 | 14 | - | TGTGCCAGCAGCACTAGCGGGGGGGCAGATACGCAGTATTTT | CASSTSGGADTQYF
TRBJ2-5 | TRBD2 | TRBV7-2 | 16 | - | TGTGCCAGCAGCTTAAGGGGCGGGGGGGTAGGAGAGACCCAGTACTTC | CASSLRGGGVGETQYF
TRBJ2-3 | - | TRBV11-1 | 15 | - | TGTGCCAGCAGCTACACCGGGAACCCCACAGATACGCAGTATTTT | CASSYTGNPTDTQYF
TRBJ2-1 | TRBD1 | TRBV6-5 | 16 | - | TGTGCCAGCAGTTACTTGGCGGGACAGGGGCGAAATGAGCAGTTCTTC | CASSYLAGQGRNEQFF
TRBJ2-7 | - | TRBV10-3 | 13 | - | TGTGCCGTCAGTGAACAGGGCGGCGACGAGCAGTACTTC | CAVSEQGGDEQYF
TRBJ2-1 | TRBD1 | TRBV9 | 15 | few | TGTGCCAGCAGCGCCCGGGACAGCTTTTACAATGAGCAGTTCTTC | CASSARDSFYNEQFF
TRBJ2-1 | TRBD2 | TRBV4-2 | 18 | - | TGTGCCAGCAGCCAAGAATCCACTAGCGGGGGTCTATACAATGAGCAGTTCTTC | CASSQESTSGGLYNEQFF
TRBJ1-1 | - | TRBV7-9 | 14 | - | TGTGCCAGCTCCGCTCCGGTGGGTTTAACTGAAGCTTTCTTT | CASSAPVGLTEAFF
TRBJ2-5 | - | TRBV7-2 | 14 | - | TGTGCCAGCAGCTTAGACTTACACCAAGAGACCCAGTACTTC | CASSLDLHQETQYF
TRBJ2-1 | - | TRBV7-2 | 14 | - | TGTGCCAGCAGCTTGTCAGTGCAGACAAATGAGCAGTTCTTC | CASSLSVQTNEQFF
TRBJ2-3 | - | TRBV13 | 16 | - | TGTGCCAGCAGCACCCGACTGTCAGCTCGCGGTGGCACGCAGTATTTT | CASSTRLSARGGTQYF
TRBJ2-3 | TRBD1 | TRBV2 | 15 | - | TGTGCCAGCAGTGAGGAAACAGGGGCCGCAGATACGCAGTATTTT | CASSEETGAADTQYF
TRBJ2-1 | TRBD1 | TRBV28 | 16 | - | TGTGCCAGCAGCAACAGAAGACAGGGGGAATACAATGAGCAGTTCTTC | CASSNRRQGEYNEQFF
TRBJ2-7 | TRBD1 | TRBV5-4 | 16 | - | TGTGCCAGCAGCTGGAAGGGACAGGGGCCGCCCTACGAGCAGTACTTC | CASSWKGQGPPYEQYF
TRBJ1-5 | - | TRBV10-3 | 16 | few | TGTGCCATCAGTGATATATTGTGGTCAGAGACTCAGCCCCAGCATTTT | CAISDILWSETQPQHF
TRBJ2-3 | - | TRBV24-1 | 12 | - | TGTGCCACCAGTGATTATATAGATACGCAGTATTTT | CATSDYIDTQYF
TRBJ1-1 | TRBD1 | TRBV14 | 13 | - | TGTGCCAGCAGCCAAGATTTACAGGGACAGGCTTTCTTT | CASSQDLQGQAFF
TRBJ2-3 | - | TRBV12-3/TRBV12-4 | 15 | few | TGTGCCAGCACACCACAGGCTCCTAGCACAGATACGCAGTATTTT | CASTPQAPSTDTQYF
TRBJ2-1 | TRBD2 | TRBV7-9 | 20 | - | TGTGCCAGCAGCACCAGCCGACCGGGACTAGCGGGGGGGCCGGATAATGAGCAGTTCTTC | CASSTSRPGLAGGPDNEQFF
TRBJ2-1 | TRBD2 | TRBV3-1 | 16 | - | TGTGCCAGCAGCCCTTTGGCGGGGGGGGCGTACAATGAGCAGTTCTTC | CASSPLAGGAYNEQFF
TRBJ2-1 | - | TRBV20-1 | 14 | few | TGCAGTGCTATAACTATGAGCTCCTACAATGAGCAGTTCTTC | CSAITMSSYNEQFF
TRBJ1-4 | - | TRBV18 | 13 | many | TGTGCCAGCTCACCGGGACTTAATGAAAAACTGTTTTTT | CASSPGLNEKLFF
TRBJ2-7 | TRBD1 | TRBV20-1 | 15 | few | TGCAGTGCCACGATTCGGTCTACAGGGGCCTACGAGCAGTACTTC | CSATIRSTGAYEQYF
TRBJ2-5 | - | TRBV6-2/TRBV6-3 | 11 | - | TGTGCCAGCAGGACTTGGGCGACCCAGTACTTC | CASRTWATQYF
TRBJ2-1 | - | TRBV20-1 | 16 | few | TGCAGTGCTAGAAATGCGGGTTGGGGCGGCTACAATGAGCAGTTCTTC | CSARNAGWGGYNEQFF
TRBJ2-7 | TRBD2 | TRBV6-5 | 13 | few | TGTGCCAGCACTGCGGGGGGGGTGTACGAGCAGTACTTC | CASTAGGVYEQYF
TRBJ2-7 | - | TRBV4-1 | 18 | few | TGCGCCAGCAGCCAAGAGTTACCCTCCGGGACATTCTCCTACGAGCAGTACTTC | CASSQELPSGTFSYEQYF
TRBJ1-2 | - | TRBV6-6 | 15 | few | TGTGCCAGCAGTACGATGGACGGGGCTAACTATGGCTACACCTTC | CASSTMDGANYGYTF
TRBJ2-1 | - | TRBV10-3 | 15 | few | TGTGCCATCAGCCGACGTGTAGAGCCCTACAATGAGCAGTTCTTC | CAISRRVEPYNEQFF
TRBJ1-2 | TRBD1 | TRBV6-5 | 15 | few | TGTGCCAGCAGTCCCATCGGACAGGAGGGCTATGGCTACACCTTC | CASSPIGQEGYGYTF
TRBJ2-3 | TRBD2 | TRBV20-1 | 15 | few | TGCAGTGCCCTCCACCGACTAGCCAGCACAGATACGCAGTATTTT | CSALHRLASTDTQYF
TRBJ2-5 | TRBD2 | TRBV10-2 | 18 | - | TGCGCCAGCAACCGCGGACTAGCGGGGGCAACGTACCAAGAGACCCAGTACTTC | CASNRGLAGATYQETQYF
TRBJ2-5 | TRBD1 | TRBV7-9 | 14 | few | TGTGCCAGCAGGGGGACAGTGTACCAAGAGACCCAGTACTTC | CASRGTVYQETQYF
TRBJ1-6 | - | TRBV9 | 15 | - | TGTGCCAGCAGCGTAGAACCGAGGGTAGGTTCACCCCTCCACTTT | CASSVEPRVGSPLHF
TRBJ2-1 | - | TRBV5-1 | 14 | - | TGCGCCAGCAGCTCACCAGCAGATTACAATGAGCAGTTCTTC | CASSSPADYNEQFF
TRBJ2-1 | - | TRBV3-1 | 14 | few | TGTGCCAGCAGCCTAGAGCGGTCCTCCAATGAGCAGTTCTTC | CASSLERSSNEQFF
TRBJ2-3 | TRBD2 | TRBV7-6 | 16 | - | TGTGCCAGCAGCCGGATAGGCGGGGGGGCCTCAGATACGCAGTATTTT | CASSRIGGGASDTQYF
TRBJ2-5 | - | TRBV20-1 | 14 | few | TGCAGTGCCCCTCCCCCCACAACTCAAGAGACCCAGTACTTC | CSAPPPTTQETQYF